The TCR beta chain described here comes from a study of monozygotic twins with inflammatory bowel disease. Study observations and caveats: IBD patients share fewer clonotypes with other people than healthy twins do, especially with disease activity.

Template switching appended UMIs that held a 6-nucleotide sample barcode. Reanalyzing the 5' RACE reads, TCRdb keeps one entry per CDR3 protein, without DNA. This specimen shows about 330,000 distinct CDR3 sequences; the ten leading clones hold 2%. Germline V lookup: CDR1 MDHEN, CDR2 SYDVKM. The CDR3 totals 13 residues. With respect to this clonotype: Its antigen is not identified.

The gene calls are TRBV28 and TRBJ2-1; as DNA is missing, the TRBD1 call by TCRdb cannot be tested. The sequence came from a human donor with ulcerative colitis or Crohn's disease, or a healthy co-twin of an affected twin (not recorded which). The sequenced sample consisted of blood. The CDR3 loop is CASSFGGGNEQFF.